This T cell receptor (beta chain) appears in the sequencing data of a study of beta chain features in type 1 diabetes. Study results and limitations: The study found that naive, central memory and Treg TCRB repertoires appeared more similar in patients than in healthy donors.

For this clone: Its antigen is unidentified.

Reverse transcribing all isolated RNA meant expressed TCRB transcripts were sequenced. TCRdb's copy holds only in-frame clones and misses some; the assay was immunoSEQ multiplex PCR. The table shows about 330,000 clones, with 11% occurring only once. Germline CDR1 and CDR2: SGHDT and YYEEEE. CDR3 size: 14 residues. The V and J ends lost 4 bases and 0 bases respectively, with 9 bases between them. This TCR was recovered from a woman in her twenties or thirties in good health. This sequence joins TRBV5-6 and TRBJ2-3; D remains ambiguous. Sequences were obtained from naive CD4+ T cells from blood. The CDR3 region has the DNA TGTGCCAGCAGCCCCTCCGGGAGCACAGATACGCAGTATTTT. As protein: CASSPSGSTDTQYF.